This is a list of T cell receptor beta chains from one sample in a study of radiotherapy plus CTLA-4 blockade in lung cancer. Assay used: immunoSEQ multiplex PCR; TCRdb lists only in-frame clones, some missing. The table lists some 66,000 clones, approximately 83% of them singletons, with less than 5% in the top ten. Here the sequenced sample was peripheral blood, taken from a patient treated with radiotherapy plus ipilimumab. These receptors all come from a human donor with non-small cell lung cancer who had a partial response to radiotherapy plus ipilimumab. Each CDR3 is given with its conserved first and last residue. D genes are given only for firm matches.

. TRBV1 CTSSASGRALDTQYF
TRBD1 TRBV5-1 CASSSMPGQGAYEQYF
TRBD1 TRBV28 CASSKQGQGALNEKLFF
TRBD1 TRBV6-1 CASSAHPGTGLETQYF
TRBD1 TRBV19 CASNPGGKGNQPQHF
TRBD2 TRBV5-4 CASSLGGRGIVGEQYF
TRBD1 TRBV7-9 CASSSTGDSPLHF
. TRBV7-8 CASSLASTYSYEQYF
TRBD2 TRBV27 CASSSSGRAYNEQFF
. TRBV5-4 CASRPYLAGDTGELFF
TRBD1 TRBV6-6 CASREGQGRRELFF